This TCR beta chain comes out of a study of CD8+CD57+ T cells in acquired aplastic anemia. Study overall: An average of roughly 3 ug of DNA was obtained from sorted CD4+ and CD8+ cells. Study conclusions and caveats: Patients and controls turned out to have around 29 CD8+ CDR3 sequences in common.

A word on this clonotype: Its antigen is not known.

The study profiled TCR beta VDJ and CDR3 using genomic DNA as template. TCRdb reprocessed the reads via MiXCR and lists one record per CDR3 protein. Of about 190,000 distinct CDR3 sequences in the sample, 50% to 55% were seen once. The specimen sequenced was sorted CD4+, CD8+, or CD8+CD57+ T cells (not recorded which) from PBMCs. This TCR was sampled from a human donor in good health, serving as a control.

CDR3 bases: TGCAGTGCTAGTGGTTCGCTAGCGGGGGTTTATGAGCAGTTCTTC. This gives the protein CSASGSLAGVYEQFF. This chain connects TRBV20-1 to TRBJ2-1; 10 bases fit TRBD2. With 3 bases clipped from V and 8 bases from J, the junction kept 10 bases outside the gene matches. The CDR3 consists of 15 residues. The V gene's germline CDR1 is DFQATT and CDR2 SNEGSKA (reference sequence).